The T cell receptor beta chain described here comes from a study of blood T cells in healthy people across ages. General study findings and limits: A strong correlation was seen between TCR beta diversity and naive T cell percentage. In the absence of known donor CMV status, changes in expanded clonotypes were possibly confounded.

The ends were cut back, 6 bases at V and 4 bases at J, with 16 bases in the middle. The CDR3 length is 14 residues. In germline, CDR1 is SQVTM, CDR2 ANQGSEA. Notes on this clonotype: Its antigen remains unknown.

Next came a second PCR, run for about 6 to 11 cycles, which used a sample-barcoded 5' primer along with a J-beta primer mix. A template-switch adaptor containing 12 random nucleotides labeled each cDNA molecule. One entry per CDR3 protein results from TCRdb running MiXCR on the 5' RACE reads. The sample lists 1.5 million to 2 million distinct CDR3 sequences, under 30% seen once, with about 7.7% in the top ten. The chain couples TRBV29-1 to TRBJ1-5; D possibly corresponds to TRBD1 (6 bases). The sequenced material came from blood. The origin of this receptor is a woman in her 30s in good health. This CDR3 is CSVLSTQGNQPQHF. The CDR3 nucleotides read TGCAGCGTCTTAAGTACCCAGGGGAATCAGCCCCAGCATTTT.